These 21 T cell receptor beta chains were all obtained from the same sample, sequenced in a study of metastatic and nonmetastatic thyroid tumors. TCRdb called clones again from the PCR reads with MiXCR. The table lists around 23,000 clones, more than 25% of them singletons, with 15% to 20% in the top ten. Thyroid surgery was preceded by no treatment in any patient. Sequencing was carried out using blood. These receptors all stem from a male donor with papillary thyroid cancer or a benign thyroid nodule (not recorded which). Some clones in this sample may be carry-over from other donors' samples.

About this clone: One end of the junction does not line up with germline, which may come from a read error. The chain links TRBV6-1 to TRBJ2-7, with D uncertain. The V gene's germline CDR1 is MNHNS and CDR2 SASEGT. This CDR3 has 13 residues. DNA of the CDR3: TGTGCCAGCAGTGACGGCTACACCTACGATCAGTACTTT. Protein product: CASSDGYTYDQYF.

Ten or more counts support this clone. The gene calls are TRBV27 and TRBJ2-3, with 10 bases fitting TRBD2. This CDR3 is 15 amino acids long. Trimming removed 8 bases from V and 4 bases from J; junction bases left unmatched: 9. Germline CDR1 reads MNHEY; CDR2 reads SMNVEV (reference sequence). The CDR3 is CASAGLAGAADTQYF. CDR3 bases: TGTGCCAGCGCCGGGCTAGCGGGAGCGGCAGATACGCAGTATTTT.

V gene TRBV20-1 combines with J gene TRBJ2-7; D is possibly TRBD2 (6 bases). This CDR3 comprises 13 residues. Germline V gene data show CDR1 as DFQATT and CDR2 as SNEGSKA (reference sequence). V shed 5 bases and J shed 2 bases, with 13 bases lying between them. CDR3 DNA: TGCAGTGCTGGGGGACTCCGAACCTACGAGCAGTACTTC. Translating it yields CSAGGLRTYEQYF.

This clone was detected ten times or more. V usage is TRBV7-9 and J usage is TRBJ2-7, with D tentatively TRBD1 or TRBD2 (5 bases each). Germline loops: CDR1 SEHNR, CDR2 FQNEAQ (reference sequence). The CDR3 contains 15 residues. The V end was cut by 8 bases, the J end by 0 bases, with 17 bases between. Here the CDR3 DNA reads TGTGCCAGCGGGGGAACGTTCGCAAGCTCCTACGAGCAGTACTTC. This codes for CASGGTFASSYEQYF.

This clone rates as medium-sized. Additional DNA sequences in this sample encode the identical CDR3. J is TRBJ2-7 and V is TRBV30; D call uncertain. The CDR3 is 13 residues long. Trimming took 0 bases from V and 2 from J, leaving 8 bases between them. The germline CDR1 and CDR2 sequences are GTSNPN and SVGIG (reference sequence). Written as DNA, the CDR3 is TGTGCCTGGAGTGTAGCTTTAGCCTACGAGCAGTACTTC. This encodes CAWSVALAYEQYF.

The sample holds many counts of this clone. The chain combines TRBV11-2 with TRBJ2-2, with TRBD1 identical over 7 bases. This CDR3 comprises 16 residues. Losses at the gene ends were 3 bases for V and 2 bases for J; bases not matched to a gene: 6. Germline values: CDR1 SGHAT, CDR2 FQNNGV. The CDR3, as DNA: TGTGCCAGCAGCTTTTTAAGGGGGCCCAACACCGGGGAGCTGTTTTTT. Translation gives CASSFLRGPNTGELFF. The full variable domain, completed using reference TRBV11-2 and TRBJ2-2, is EAGVAQSPRYKIIEKRQSVAFWCNPISGHATLYWYQQILGQGPKLLIQFQNNGVVDDSQLPKDRFSAERLKGVDSTLKIQPAKLEDSAVYLCASSFLRGPNTGELFFGEGSRLTVL.

The chain recombines TRBV6-2 or TRBV6-3 with TRBJ2-1; tentative D call: TRBD2 (7 bases). CDR3 length: 17 residues. The V end lost 2 bases, the J end lost 7 bases, and 21 bases lay between the germline ends. In germline, CDR1 is MNHEY, CDR2 SVGEGT. The CDR3 loop reads CASSYAGTIWRGNEQFF. DNA for the CDR3: TGTGCCAGCAGTTACGCCGGGACTATATGGAGGGGGAATGAGCAGTTCTTC.

With respect to this clone: The missing conserved phenylalanine or tryptophan at the end of this CDR3 makes a read error likely. The chain has TRBV10-3 and TRBJ2-5; D may be TRBD1 or TRBD2 (5 bases each). Germline CDR1 reads ENHRY; CDR2 reads SYGVKD. The CDR3 spans 16 residues. V shed 5 bases and J shed 7 bases, with 23 bases lying between them. In DNA form, the CDR3 reads TGTGCCATCAGTTCTGACGGGGACCCCTTCAGGGTGACCCAGTACGTC. Residues: CAISSDGDPFRVTQYV.

J is TRBJ2-7 and V is TRBV9; 11 nucleotides agree with TRBD2. There are 15 residues in the CDR3. With V trimmed by 0 bases and J by 6 bases, 5 bases remained unmatched. Germline V lookup: CDR1 SGDLS, CDR2 YYNGEE. The CDR3 is CASSVGGLAGGEQYF. The CDR3 DNA reads TGTGCCAGCAGCGTAGGGGGGCTAGCGGGAGGCGAGCAGTACTTC. Based on the CDR3 plus reference TRBV9 and TRBJ2-7, the full variable domain is DSGVTQTPKHLITATGQRVTLRCSPRSGDLSVYWYQQSLDQGLQFLIQYYNGEERAKGNILERFSAQQFPDLHSELNLSSLELGDSALYFCASSVGGLAGGEQYFGPGTRLTVT.

The rearrangement joins TRBV20-1 to TRBJ1-1, with a weak D call TRBD1 (6 bases). This CDR3 spans 12 amino acids. Deletions cut 5 bases from V and 5 bases from J, with 12 bases between. The germline CDR1 and CDR2 sequences are DFQATT and SNEGSKA (reference sequence). In DNA form, the CDR3 reads TGCAGTGCTTCACAGGGTGAGACTGAAGCTTTCTTT. Protein product: CSASQGETEAFF.

This clone was detected many times. The V and J genes are TRBV10-3 and TRBJ1-4, with 9 bases that match TRBD1. The V gene end was trimmed by 11 bases and the J gene end by 5 bases; junction bases not matched to a gene: 9. The CDR3 covers 14 residues. CDR1 is ENHRY and CDR2 is SYGVKD in the germline V gene. For the CDR3, the DNA is TGTGCCTCAGACCCCGGGACAGGGAATGAAAAACTGTTTTTT. Its translation is CASDPGTGNEKLFF.

The J gene is TRBJ1-1, the V gene TRBV20-1; D ambiguous. The V and J ends lost 2 bases and 11 bases respectively, with 18 bases between them. From germline, CDR1 is DFQATT and CDR2 SNEGSKA (reference sequence). The CDR3 runs 13 residues. The CDR3 is CSARRLREMVAFF. In nucleotides, the CDR3 is TGCAGTGCTAGAAGGCTCCGGGAAATGGTCGCTTTCTTT.

This clone occurred many times. V and J are TRBV4-2 and TRBJ1-4, with D possibly being TRBD1 (6 bases). The CDR3 has 15 amino acids. V lost 3 bases, J lost 7 bases, and 15 bases lay in between. Germline V gene sequence: CDR1 LGHNA, CDR2 YNFKEQ. The CDR3 protein is CASSQLQGEGEKLFF. The CDR3 nucleotides read TGTGCCAGCAGCCAGCTACAGGGTGAGGGTGAAAAACTGTTTTTT.

Many counts were recorded for this clone. V and J are TRBV7-2 and TRBJ2-3; 7 bases map to TRBD2. The CDR3 length is 19 residues. The germline V gene encodes CDR1 SGHTA and CDR2 FQGNSA. V lost 3 bases to trimming and J lost 4 bases; unmatched junction nucleotides: 19. CDR3 coding DNA: TGTGCCAGCAGCTTCATGGGAGGGATGGGGGGAGTCTTGCCAGATACGCAGTATTTT. Amino acid sequence: CASSFMGGMGGVLPDTQYF.

This clone has a count of ten or more. V and J are TRBV5-4 and TRBJ1-2; 8 positions agree with TRBD1. From germline, CDR1 is SGHNT and CDR2 YYREEE (reference sequence). The CDR3 sequence is 15 residues long. V dropped 3 bases and J dropped 3; count of bases not matched to a gene: 7. The CDR3 nucleotides read TGTGCCAGCAGCTCCCCAGGGGGCGCTGACTATGGCTACACCTTC. Translation gives CASSSPGGADYGYTF.

In its sample, this clone was seen a few times. The junction departs from the called germline gene at one end, perhaps through a read error. V and J are TRBV6-1 and TRBJ2-1; D might be TRBD1 (5 bases). The CDR3 sequence is 15 residues long. The V gene's germline CDR1 is MNHNS and CDR2 SASEGT. CDR3 protein: CTSSGASRSSDEQFF. The DNA for the CDR3 is TGTACCAGCAGTGGGGCCTCCAGAAGTTCCGATGAGCAGTTCTTC.

In this sample, this clone turned up many times. Other nucleotide sequences in the sample specify the same CDR3. The CDR3 region is CASSLQGGASGLTGELFF. In DNA, the CDR3 is TGTGCCAGCAGCCTCCAGGGCGGGGCTAGCGGACTCACCGGGGAGCTGTTTTTT. V gene TRBV5-6 combines with J gene TRBJ2-2; 7 bases align to TRBD2. The germline gives CDR1 SGHDT, CDR2 YYEEEE. The CDR3 is made up of 18 amino acids. V gave up 4 bases and J gave up 4 bases; unmatched junction bases: 16.

This clone was seen at least ten times. V is TRBV20-1 and J is TRBJ1-2; no reliable D call. Germline values: CDR1 DFQATT, CDR2 SNEGSKA (reference sequence). V was shortened by 5 bases and J by 4 bases, with 17 bases between the two germline ends. The CDR3 sequence is 14 residues long. CDR3 sequence: CSAAMRPISYGYTF. The CDR3 nucleotides are TGCAGTGCTGCCATGCGACCAATTTCCTATGGCTACACCTTC.

This sequence joins TRBV2 and TRBJ2-7, with 15 bases identical to TRBD2. The CDR3 loop spans 15 amino acids. The germline CDR1 and CDR2 sequences are SNHLY and FYNNEI. V lost 5 bases and J lost 4; bases outside the gene matches: 3. CDR3 residues: CASSRGLAGGYEQYF. CDR3 nucleotides: TGTGCCAGCAGTCGCGGACTAGCGGGAGGGTACGAGCAGTACTTC.

There are a few counts of this clone. This chain uses TRBV28 with TRBJ2-3; 8 bases agree with TRBD1. CDR1 and CDR2 (germline): MDHEN, SYDVKM. The CDR3 extends over 16 amino acids. The J segment lost 1 base and the V segment lost 7 bases, leaving 10 bases of the junction unmatched. The CDR3 sequence is CASISDRVVGTDTQYF. The CDR3, as DNA: TGTGCCAGCATCTCGGACAGGGTTGTCGGCACAGATACGCAGTATTTT.

This clone was counted many times. V is TRBV19 and J is TRBJ1-5, with D possibly TRBD1 on 5 matching bases. Trimming pared 6 bases from V and 0 bases from J, leaving 9 bases between. The CDR3 has 14 residues. Looked up from germline, CDR1 is LNHDA and CDR2 is SQIVND (reference sequence). The CDR3 DNA follows: TGTGCCAGTAGGGGGACGGTTAGCAATCAGCCCCAGCATTTT. Its translation is CASRGTVSNQPQHF.